The 2 T cell receptor beta chains reported below all come from one sample, sequenced in a study of OX40 agonist ivuxolimab in advanced cancers. Preparation of the library involved the immunoSEQ multiplex PCR assay. This is the immuneACCESS table as TCRdb keeps it, with only in-frame sequences that have V and J called. A part of the clones is gone; compared with another copy, unresolved V genes explain less than half, and the rest is unexplained. The sample data list 55,000 or so clones, and about nine tenths of these were observed just once. The ten largest clones represent approximately 7% of the sample. Material: CD4+ or CD8+ T cells sorted from blood, obtained in a trial of the OX40 agonist ivuxolimab. These receptors originate from an adult with an advanced solid tumor such as melanoma, head and neck, liver or kidney cancer.

This sequence joins TRBV19 and TRBJ2-2, with D possibly matching TRBD2 (7 bases). Per germline, CDR1 LNHDA and CDR2 SQIVND (reference sequence). The CDR3 runs 15 residues. The V gene lost 2 bases and the J gene lost 6 bases, with 13 bases spanning the gap. DNA for the CDR3: TGTGCCAGTAGTATAAGGGGGGGGGCGGCCGGGGAGCTGTTTTTT. This gives the protein CASSIRGGAAGELFF.

This clone has just one count. The CDR3 sequence is CASSYETVTYEQYF. The DNA of the CDR3 is TGTGCCAGCAGTTACGAGACAGTTACCTACGAGCAGTACTTC. The chain recombines TRBV6-5 with TRBJ2-7, with D possibly matching TRBD1 (5 bases). The CDR3 has 14 amino acids. Trimming removed 2 bases from V and 2 bases from J, with 10 bases in between. Per germline, CDR1 MNHEY and CDR2 SVGAGI.